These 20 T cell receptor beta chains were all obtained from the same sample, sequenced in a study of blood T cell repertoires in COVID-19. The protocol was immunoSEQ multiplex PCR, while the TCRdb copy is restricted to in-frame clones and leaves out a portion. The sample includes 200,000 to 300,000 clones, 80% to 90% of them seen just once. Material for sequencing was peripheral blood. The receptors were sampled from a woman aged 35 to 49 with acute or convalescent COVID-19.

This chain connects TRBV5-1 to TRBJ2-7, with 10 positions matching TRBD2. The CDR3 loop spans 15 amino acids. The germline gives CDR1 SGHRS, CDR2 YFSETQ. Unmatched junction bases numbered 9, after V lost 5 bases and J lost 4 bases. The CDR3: CASSFYSGGLYEQYV. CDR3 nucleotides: TGCGCCAGCAGTTTCTATAGCGGGGGGTTGTACGAGCAGTACGTC.

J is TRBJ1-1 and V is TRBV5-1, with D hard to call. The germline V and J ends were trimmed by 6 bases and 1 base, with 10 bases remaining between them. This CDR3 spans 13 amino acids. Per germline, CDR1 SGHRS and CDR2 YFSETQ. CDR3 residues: CASNLGANTEAFF. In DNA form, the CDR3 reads TGCGCCAGCAATCTAGGAGCGAACACTGAAGCTTTCTTT.

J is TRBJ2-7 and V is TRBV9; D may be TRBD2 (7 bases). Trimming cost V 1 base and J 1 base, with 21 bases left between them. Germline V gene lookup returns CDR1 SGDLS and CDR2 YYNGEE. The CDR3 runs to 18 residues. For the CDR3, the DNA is TGTGCCAGCAGCGTATTTGGGTGTGAGGGGGGGGCATCCTACGAGCAGTACGTC. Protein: CASSVFGCEGGASYEQYV.

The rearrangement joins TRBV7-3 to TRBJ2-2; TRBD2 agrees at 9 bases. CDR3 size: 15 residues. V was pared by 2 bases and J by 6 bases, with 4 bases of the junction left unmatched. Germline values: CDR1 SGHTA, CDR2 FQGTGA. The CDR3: CASSLAGGPAGELFF. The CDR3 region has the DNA TGTGCCAGCAGCTTAGCGGGGGGGCCCGCCGGGGAGCTGTTTTTT.

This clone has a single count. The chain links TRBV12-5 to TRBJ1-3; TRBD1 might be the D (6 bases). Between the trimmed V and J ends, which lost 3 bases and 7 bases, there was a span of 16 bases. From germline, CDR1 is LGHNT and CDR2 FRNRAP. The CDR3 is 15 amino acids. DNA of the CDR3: TGTGCTAGTGGTTTCGGGGGGGCGATCGGGAACACCATATATTTT. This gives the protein CASGFGGAIGNTIYF.

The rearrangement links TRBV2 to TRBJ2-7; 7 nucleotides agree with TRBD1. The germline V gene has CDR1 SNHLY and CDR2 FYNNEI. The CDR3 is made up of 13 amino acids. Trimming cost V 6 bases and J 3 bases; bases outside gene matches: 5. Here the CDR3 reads CASRLGQLYEQYV. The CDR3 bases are TGTGCCAGCAGGCTGGGACAGCTCTACGAGCAGTACGTC.

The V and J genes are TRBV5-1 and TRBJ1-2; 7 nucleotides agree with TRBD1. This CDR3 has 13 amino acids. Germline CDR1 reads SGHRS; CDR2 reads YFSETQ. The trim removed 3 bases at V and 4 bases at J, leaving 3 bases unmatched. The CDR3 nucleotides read TGCGCCAGCAGCTCGGGACAGCGCTATGGCTACACCTTC. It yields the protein CASSSGQRYGYTF.

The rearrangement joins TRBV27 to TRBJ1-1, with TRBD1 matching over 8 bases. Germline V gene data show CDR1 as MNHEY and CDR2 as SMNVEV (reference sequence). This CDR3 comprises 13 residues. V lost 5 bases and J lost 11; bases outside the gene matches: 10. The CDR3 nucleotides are TGTGCCAGCAGTATGGACAGGGTTCGGGAGGCTTTCTTT. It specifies CASSMDRVREAFF.

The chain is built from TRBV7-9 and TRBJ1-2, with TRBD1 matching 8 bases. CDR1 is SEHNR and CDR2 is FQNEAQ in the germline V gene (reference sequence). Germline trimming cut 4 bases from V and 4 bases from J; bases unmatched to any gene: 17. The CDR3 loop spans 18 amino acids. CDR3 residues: CASSSPISAGQVLYGYTF. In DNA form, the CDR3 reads TGTGCCAGCAGCTCCCCAATCTCCGCGGGACAGGTACTCTATGGCTACACCTTC. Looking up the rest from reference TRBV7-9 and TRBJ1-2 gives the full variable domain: DTGVSQNPRHKITKRGQNVTFRCDPISEHNRLYWYRQTLGQGPEFLTYFQNEAQLEKSRLLSDRFSAERPKGSFSTLEIQRTEQGDSAMYLCASSSPISAGQVLYGYTFGSGTRLTVV.

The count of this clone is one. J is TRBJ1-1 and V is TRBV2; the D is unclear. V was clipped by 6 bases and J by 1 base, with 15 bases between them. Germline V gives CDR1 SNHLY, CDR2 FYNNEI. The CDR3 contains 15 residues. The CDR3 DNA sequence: TGTGCCAGCAGACCTCAGAGACGGGAGAACACTGAAGCTTTCTTT. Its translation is CASRPQRRENTEAFF.

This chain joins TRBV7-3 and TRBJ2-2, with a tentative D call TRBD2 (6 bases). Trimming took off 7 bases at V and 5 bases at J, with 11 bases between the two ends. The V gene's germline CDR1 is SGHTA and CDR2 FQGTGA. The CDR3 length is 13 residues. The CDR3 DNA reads TGTGCCAGCAAAGGGGCGGGGACCGGGGAGCTGTTTTTT. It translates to CASKGAGTGELFF.

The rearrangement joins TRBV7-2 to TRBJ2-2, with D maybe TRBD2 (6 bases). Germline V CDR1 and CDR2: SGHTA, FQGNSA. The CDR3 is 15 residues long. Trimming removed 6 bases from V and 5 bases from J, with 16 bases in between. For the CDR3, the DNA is TGTGCCAGCAGGGACCTGCGAGGAGGGACCGGGGAGCTGTTTTTT. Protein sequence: CASRDLRGGTGELFF.

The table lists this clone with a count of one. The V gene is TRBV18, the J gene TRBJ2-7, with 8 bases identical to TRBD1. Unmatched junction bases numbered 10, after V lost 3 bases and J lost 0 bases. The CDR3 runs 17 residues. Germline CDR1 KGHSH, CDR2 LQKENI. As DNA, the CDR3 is TGTGCCAGCTCACCCTCGACAGGGGAGGTATTCTCCTACGAGCAGTACGTC. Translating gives CASSPSTGEVFSYEQYV.

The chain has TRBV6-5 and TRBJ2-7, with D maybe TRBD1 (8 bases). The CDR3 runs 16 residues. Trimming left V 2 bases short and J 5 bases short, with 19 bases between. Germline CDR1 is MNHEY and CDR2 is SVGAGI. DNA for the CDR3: TGTGCCAGCAGTTACGAGAGACAGGGGAGGGGGAACGAGCAGTACGTC. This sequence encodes CASSYERQGRGNEQYV.

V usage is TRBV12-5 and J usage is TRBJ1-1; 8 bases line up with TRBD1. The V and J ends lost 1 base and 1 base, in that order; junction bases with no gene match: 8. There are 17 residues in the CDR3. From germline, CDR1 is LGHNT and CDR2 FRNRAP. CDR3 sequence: CASGLGDRGVRNTEAFF. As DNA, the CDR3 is TGTGCTAGTGGTTTGGGCGACAGGGGAGTTCGGAACACTGAAGCTTTCTTT.

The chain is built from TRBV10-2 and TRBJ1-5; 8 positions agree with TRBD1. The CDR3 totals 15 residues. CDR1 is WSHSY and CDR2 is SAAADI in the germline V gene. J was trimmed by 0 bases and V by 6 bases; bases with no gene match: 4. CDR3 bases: TGCGCCAGCAGACGGACAGGGTATAGCAATCAGCCCCAGCATTTT. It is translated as CASRRTGYSNQPQHF.

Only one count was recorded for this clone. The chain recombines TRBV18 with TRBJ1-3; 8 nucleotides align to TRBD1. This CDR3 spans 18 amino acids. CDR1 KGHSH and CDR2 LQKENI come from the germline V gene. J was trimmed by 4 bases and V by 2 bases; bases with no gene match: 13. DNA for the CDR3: TGTGCCAGCTCACCAAGGGACAGGACCTCCCTGGGGGGAAACACCATATATTTT. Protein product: CASSPRDRTSLGGNTIYF. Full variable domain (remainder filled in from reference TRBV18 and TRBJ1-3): NAGVMQNPRHLVRRRGQEARLRCSPMKGHSHVYWYRQLPEEGLKFMVYLQKENIIDESGMPKERFSAEFPKEGPSILRIQQVVRGDSAAYFCASSPRDRTSLGGNTIYFGEGSWLTVV.

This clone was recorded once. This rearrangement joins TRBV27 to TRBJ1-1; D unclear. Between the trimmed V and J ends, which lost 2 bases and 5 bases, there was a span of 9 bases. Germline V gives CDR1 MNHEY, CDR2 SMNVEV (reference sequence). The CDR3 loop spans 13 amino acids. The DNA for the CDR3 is TGTGCCAGCAGTTTAGGAAAGACTACTGAAGCTTTCTTT. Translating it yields CASSLGKTTEAFF.

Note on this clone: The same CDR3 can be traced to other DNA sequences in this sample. For the CDR3, the DNA is TGTGCCAGCAGTCAAGGGAGGGGGAACACTGAAGCTTTCTTT. It yields the protein CASSQGRGNTEAFF. V and J are TRBV11-2 and TRBJ1-1; maybe TRBD1 (5 bases). Germline values: CDR1 SGHAT, CDR2 FQNNGV. The CDR3 sequence is 14 residues long. V lost 6 bases and J 1 base, leaving 12 bases between the germline ends.

CDR3 loop: CASSSTTGGSAHGYTF. In nucleotides, the CDR3 is TGTGCCAGCAGTTCAACGACAGGGGGCAGCGCCCATGGCTACACCTTC. The V gene is TRBV27, the J gene TRBJ1-2, with 10 bases identical to TRBD1. Germline lookup yields CDR1 MNHEY and CDR2 SMNVEV (reference sequence). With 4 bases clipped from V and 6 bases from J, the junction kept 11 bases outside the gene matches. The CDR3 has 16 residues.